This TCR beta chain was profiled in a study of graft-versus-host responses after intestinal transplantation. Study details: In this cohort, recipients had multivisceral, liver-intestinal, or isolated intestinal transplants.

Assay: immunoSEQ multiplex PCR; the TCRdb copy retains only in-frame clones and omits some. The sample records around 16,000 clones, 80% to 90% being singletons. Germline CDR1 is SGHNT and CDR2 is YYREEE (reference sequence). Germline trimming cut 5 bases from V and 1 base from J; bases unmatched to any gene: 0. The CDR3 extends over 14 amino acids. The source is a human patient who received an intestinal transplant, so some T cells may come from the graft donor. Sequencing used bone marrow, obtained just over 120 days after intestinal transplantation. The genes are TRBV5-4 and TRBJ2-1, with 10 bases aligning to TRBD1. CDR3 in amino acids: CASRDRGSYNEQFF. CDR3 in DNA: TGTGCCAGCAGGGACAGGGGGTCCTACAATGAGCAGTTCTTC.